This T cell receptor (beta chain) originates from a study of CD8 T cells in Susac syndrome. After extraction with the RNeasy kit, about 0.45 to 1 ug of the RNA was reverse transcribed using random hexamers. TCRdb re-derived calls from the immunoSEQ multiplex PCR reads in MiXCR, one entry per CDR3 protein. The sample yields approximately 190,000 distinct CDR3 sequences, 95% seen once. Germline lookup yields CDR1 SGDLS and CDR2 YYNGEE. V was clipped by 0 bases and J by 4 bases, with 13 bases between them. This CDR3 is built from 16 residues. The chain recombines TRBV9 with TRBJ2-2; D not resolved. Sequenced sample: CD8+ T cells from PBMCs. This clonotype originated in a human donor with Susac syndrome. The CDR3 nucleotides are TGTGCCAGCAGCGTAGCCGGTTCTTCCCTCACCGGGGAGCTGTTTTTT. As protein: CASSVAGSSLTGELFF.